The 13 T cell receptor beta chains below were found in one sample sequenced in a study of OX40 agonist ivuxolimab in advanced cancers. Data came from immunoSEQ multiplex PCR; TCRdb stores just in-frame clones and leaves some out. The sample records roughly 32,000 clones, roughly 86% being singletons. The material was CD4+ or CD8+ T cells sorted from blood, obtained in a trial of the OX40 agonist ivuxolimab. The receptors were gathered from an adult with an advanced solid tumor such as melanoma, head and neck, liver or kidney cancer.

The count of this clone is one. The chain recombines TRBV4-3 with TRBJ2-1; 11 bases are shared with TRBD2. The CDR3 runs 15 residues. Germline CDR1 is LGHNA and CDR2 is YSLEER. J gave up 4 bases and V 5 bases, and 4 bases lay outside the gene matches. CDR3 amino acids: CASSARTSGYNEQFF. CDR3 nucleotide sequence: TGCGCCAGCAGCGCCCGGACTAGCGGGTACAATGAGCAGTTCTTC.

The rearrangement joins TRBV7-9 to TRBJ2-7; 7 bases fit TRBD2. The V gene's germline CDR1 is SEHNR and CDR2 FQNEAQ (reference sequence). V lost 5 bases to trimming and J lost 3 bases; unmatched junction nucleotides: 4. CDR3 size: 13 residues. The CDR3 spells CASSGGGYYEQYF. CDR3 bases: TGTGCCAGCAGCGGGGGAGGGTACTACGAGCAGTACTTC.

This sequence joins TRBV21-1 and TRBJ1-5. TRBV21-1 is designated a pseudogene. The CDR3 contains 12 residues. Here the CDR3 DNA reads TGTGCCAGCAGCAGGGGAGGTCAGCCCCAGCATTTT. Translating gives CASSRGGQPQHF.

The rearrangement joins TRBV4-3 to TRBJ1-1; no firm D call. Between the trimmed V and J ends, which lost 2 bases and 3 bases, there was a span of 7 bases. This CDR3 spans 13 amino acids. Germline CDR1 LGHNA, CDR2 YSLEER. CDR3 DNA: TGCGCCAGCAGCCAAACTTTGCACACTGAAGCTTTCTTT. It is translated as CASSQTLHTEAFF.

This sequence joins TRBV29-1 and TRBJ1-2; a possible D gene is TRBD1 (5 bases). This CDR3 is built from 13 residues. The V and J ends lost 1 base and 4 bases respectively, with 10 bases between them. Per germline, CDR1 SQVTM and CDR2 ANQGSEA. CDR3 DNA sequence: TGCAGCGTTGAAGGGGGCTCCTTCTATGGCTACACCTTC. This encodes CSVEGGSFYGYTF.

CDR3 coding DNA: TGTGCCAGCAGCTTCGTACGGGGGCAGGACTATGGCTACACCTTC. It translates to CASSFVRGQDYGYTF. The J gene is TRBJ1-2, the V gene TRBV13, with D possibly being TRBD1 (6 bases). Between the trimmed V and J ends, which lost 3 bases and 3 bases, there was a span of 14 bases. The germline gives CDR1 PRHDT, CDR2 FYEKMQ (reference sequence). The CDR3 totals 15 residues.

The chain links TRBV6-1 to TRBJ1-2, with a possible D match to TRBD1 (5 bases). Germline CDR1 MNHNS, CDR2 SASEGT. Trimming removed 8 bases from V and 4 bases from J, with 8 bases in between. The CDR3 is 11 residues long. CDR3: CASRDSYGYTF. The CDR3, as DNA: TGTGCCAGCCGAGACAGCTATGGCTACACCTTC.

This clone was seen more than once but under ten times. This chain joins TRBV7-8 and TRBJ1-2, with D possibly matching TRBD1 (6 bases). This CDR3 is 14 amino acids long. Trimming removed 1 base at V and 6 bases at J, with 12 bases between. The germline V gene has CDR1 SGHVS and CDR2 FQNEAQ. Here the CDR3 DNA reads TGTGCCAGCAGCTTAGTCGGGACACAACATGGCTACACCTTC. Translating it yields CASSLVGTQHGYTF.

The rearrangement links TRBV28 to TRBJ2-5; 12 bases line up with TRBD2. With the DNA end fitting TRBJ2-7 better, the J assignment may be wrong. This CDR3 spans 14 amino acids. Germline lookup yields CDR1 MDHEN and CDR2 SYDVKM. CDR3 in DNA: TGTGCCAGCAGTATACTAGCGGGGGGCTACGAGCAGTACTTC. It specifies CASSILAGGYEQYF.

The chain carries TRBV9 and TRBJ2-5, with D possibly matching TRBD2 (5 bases). Trimming cost V 3 bases and J 5 bases, with 11 bases left between them. Germline-derived CDR1 and CDR2 are SGDLS and YYNGEE. The CDR3 covers 13 residues. Here the CDR3 reads CASSGSSGETQYF. CDR3 DNA sequence: TGTGCCAGCAGCGGGTCATCGGGGGAGACCCAGTACTTC. Complete variable domain (other parts from reference TRBV9 and TRBJ2-5): DSGVTQTPKHLITATGQRVTLRCSPRSGDLSVYWYQQSLDQGLQFLIQYYNGEERAKGNILERFSAQQFPDLHSELNLSSLELGDSALYFCASSGSSGETQYFGPGTRLLVL.

As to this clone: The junction departs from germline at one end; a sequencing error may be responsible. J is TRBJ2-2 and V is TRBV19, with D perhaps matching TRBD1 (6 bases). Germline assignment: CDR1 LNHDA and CDR2 SQIVND (reference sequence). The CDR3 spans 13 residues. The chain's CDR3 is CASSIAWGRQAIF. CDR3 nucleotide sequence: TGTGCCAGTAGTATAGCTTGGGGCCGACAGGCGATTTTT. Complete variable domain (other parts from reference TRBV19 and TRBJ2-2): DGGITQSPKYLFRKEGQNVTLSCEQNLNHDAMYWYRQDPGQGLRLIYYSQIVNDFQKGDIAEGYSVSREKKESFPLTVTSAQKNPTAFYLCASSIAWGRQAIFGEGSRLTVL.

V gene TRBV29-1 combines with J gene TRBJ2-1, with D unresolved. The V gene lost 2 bases and the J gene lost 0 bases, with 8 bases spanning the gap. The CDR3 has 14 residues. Germline V gene lookup returns CDR1 SQVTM and CDR2 ANQGSEA. CDR3 coding DNA: TGCAGCGTTGAAACGTGGGGCTCCTACAATGAGCAGTTCTTC. Encoded protein: CSVETWGSYNEQFF.

The chain combines TRBV4-1 with TRBJ1-5, with D uncertain. The V end lost 0 bases, the J end lost 1 base, and 10 bases lay between the germline ends. This CDR3 contains 16 residues. The germline V gene has CDR1 MGHRA and CDR2 YSYEKL. CDR3 sequence (DNA): TGCGCCAGCAGCCAAGATGATGGGGTAAGCAATCAGCCCCAGCATTTT. This encodes CASSQDDGVSNQPQHF.